This T cell receptor beta chain was documented in a study of PD-1 blockade in classical Hodgkin lymphoma. About the study: Administration of nivolumab to patients was at 3 mg/kg intravenously every 2 weeks.

V gave up 5 bases and J gave up 4 bases, with 9 bases separating them. The CDR3 loop spans 12 amino acids. Germline V gene sequence: CDR1 SNHLY, CDR2 FYNNEI. The study's findings and limits: CD4+ TCR diversity, unlike CD8+, rose significantly by C4D1. Newly diagnosed patients and complete responders had comparable diversity at baseline. Newly diagnosed patients were reported to start with lower TCR diversity than healthy donors.

This clone was found a few times. What it recognizes is unknown. Clones were read by immunoSEQ multiplex PCR, and TCRdb kept only the in-frame ones, dropping some. The data hold 20,000 to 25,000 clones, with 65% to 80% observed a single time. Time point here: cycle 4 day 1 (C4D1), after 5 to 7 weeks of nivolumab. Each and every patient relapsed after autologous stem cell transplantation, and patients got differing brentuximab vedotin exposure. Magnetic negative selection purified CD4+ T cells from thawed PBMCs. The receptor was derived from a human donor with classical Hodgkin lymphoma. Sequenced here: CD4+ T cells from blood, sampled before the fourth cycle of nivolumab. The genes are TRBV2 and TRBJ2-7, with D possibly matching TRBD1 (6 bases). The CDR3 protein is CASSTGFYEQYF. For the CDR3, the DNA is TGTGCCAGCAGTACAGGGTTTTACGAGCAGTACTTC.